One and the same sample provided the 21 T cell receptor beta chains below, sequenced in a study of T cell responses to AZD1222 COVID-19 vaccine. Generated by immunoSEQ multiplex PCR, the TCRdb table keeps only in-frame clones and is missing some. The data show around 50,000 clones, with about 86% seen just once and roughly 10% held by the top ten. Material: peripheral blood, obtained on day 0 of AZD1222 vaccination. The source of these receptors is an adult in good health.

The genes are TRBV12-3 or TRBV12-4 and TRBJ2-3, with no clear D. CDR3 length equals 11 residues. Between the trimmed V and J ends, which lost 0 bases and 8 bases, there was a span of 3 bases. The CDR3 loop reads CASSLAVTQYF. The CDR3 DNA sequence: TGTGCCAGCAGTTTAGCGGTTACGCAGTATTTT.

This chain's CDR3 is CASSQDPTGGGGYTF. In nucleotides, the CDR3 is TGTGCCAGCAGCCAAGATCCCACAGGGGGCGGTGGCTACACCTTC. This sequence joins TRBV3-1 (or the pseudogene TRBV3-2) and TRBJ1-2, with 9 nucleotides matching TRBD1. CDR3 length: 15 residues. With 0 bases clipped from V and 7 bases from J, the junction kept 6 bases outside the gene matches. CDR1 is LGHDT, CDR2 YNNKEL, per germline (reference sequence).

The rearrangement uses TRBV28 and TRBJ2-6, with 9 nucleotides matching TRBD2. CDR3 length: 19 residues. V trimming: 4 bases; J trimming: 0 bases; junction bases outside the gene matches: 10. CDR1 and CDR2 (germline): MDHEN, SYDVKM. In DNA form, the CDR3 reads TGTGCCAGCAGTTCCCTAGCGGGAACCAGCCTCTCTGGGGCCAACGTCCTGACTTTC. Translating gives CASSSLAGTSLSGANVLTF.

V usage is TRBV5-6 and J usage is TRBJ2-1; 10 nucleotides match TRBD1. The V and J ends lost 4 bases and 2 bases, in that order; junction bases with no gene match: 6. CDR3 size: 16 residues. CDR1 is SGHDT and CDR2 is YYEEEE in the germline V gene. CDR3 protein: CASSPTGTGAYNEQFF. As DNA, the CDR3 is TGTGCCAGCAGCCCCACTGGGACAGGGGCCTACAATGAGCAGTTCTTC.

The J gene is TRBJ1-5, the V gene TRBV27, with D unresolved. CDR1 and CDR2 from the germline V gene are MNHEY and SMNVEV (reference sequence). Trimming removed 6 bases at V and 7 bases at J, with 10 bases between. The CDR3 is 12 amino acids. CDR3 protein: CASRPPGQPQHF. CDR3 coding DNA: TGTGCCAGCAGGCCCCCGGGACAGCCCCAGCATTTT.

The chain employs TRBV6-5 and TRBJ1-5, with D maybe TRBD1 (6 bases). V shed 6 bases and J shed 0 bases, with 12 bases lying between them. The CDR3 is 15 residues long. Germline CDR1 reads MNHEY; CDR2 reads SVGAGI. CDR3 nucleotides: TGTGCCAGCAGCAAGACAGGATTTAGCAATCAGCCCCAGCATTTT. Translation gives CASSKTGFSNQPQHF.

The J gene is TRBJ1-6, the V gene TRBV6-4, with D possibly being TRBD1 (6 bases). Trimming stripped 8 bases from V and 9 bases from J, with 26 bases between. The CDR3 is 17 residues long. The germline CDR1 and CDR2 sequences are MRHNA and SNTAGT. CDR3 nucleotides: TGTGCCAGCTACTTTTACAGGGCCCCCGGCCGGATTTCACCCCTCCACTTT. It yields the protein CASYFYRAPGRISPLHF.

This clone was detected a few times. This chain connects TRBV27 to TRBJ2-1; no reliable D call. Germline CDR1 reads MNHEY; CDR2 reads SMNVEV (reference sequence). The CDR3 loop spans 13 amino acids. Trimming shortened V by 6 bases and J by 6 bases, and 12 bases separated the two germline ends. Written as DNA, the CDR3 is TGTGCCAGCAGGTTAGGGCCGCTCAATGAGCAGTTCTTC. This encodes CASRLGPLNEQFF.

This chain joins TRBV9 and TRBJ1-6, with 9 positions matching TRBD1. The CDR3 runs to 14 residues. CDR1 SGDLS and CDR2 YYNGEE come from the germline V gene. J was trimmed by 10 bases and V by 3 bases; bases with no gene match: 5. The CDR3 reads CASSEGQGHSPLHF. The CDR3 DNA reads TGTGCCAGCAGCGAGGGACAGGGACACTCACCCCTCCACTTT.

The gene calls are TRBV27 and TRBJ1-4, with D hard to call. V was pared by 4 bases and J by 10 bases, with 16 bases between. The CDR3 is 14 amino acids. Germline loops: CDR1 MNHEY, CDR2 SMNVEV (reference sequence). The CDR3 nucleotides are TGTGCCAGCAGTTGGGCAGACCGAGATCGAAAACTGTTTTTT. Translated: CASSWADRDRKLFF.

The chain couples TRBV16 to TRBJ1-1, with D unresolved. CDR1 KGHSY and CDR2 FQNENV come from the germline V gene. The ends were cut back, 0 bases at V and 4 bases at J, with 18 bases in the middle. The CDR3 has 17 amino acids. The CDR3 DNA follows: TGTGCCAGCAGCCAATCGAATCTGAGGATGTGGGGCACTGAAGCTTTCTTT. Its translation: CASSQSNLRMWGTEAFF.

This clone was picked up one time. The CDR3 sequence: CASRDRYEQYF. CDR3 sequence (DNA): TGTGCCAGCCGCGACAGGTACGAGCAGTACTTC. V gene TRBV6-5 combines with J gene TRBJ2-7, with D perhaps matching TRBD1 (6 bases). The CDR3 sequence is 11 residues long. V was cut by 8 bases and J by 4 bases, with 9 bases left in between. Germline CDR1 reads MNHEY; CDR2 reads SVGAGI.

This clone has a single count. The V and J genes are TRBV9 and TRBJ2-7, with 8 bases identical to TRBD1. CDR3 length: 12 amino acids. Looked up from germline, CDR1 is SGDLS and CDR2 is YYNGEE. V lost 3 bases to trimming and J lost 9 bases; unmatched junction nucleotides: 5. CDR3: CASSEDRGRQYF. Here the CDR3 DNA reads TGTGCCAGCAGCGAAGACAGGGGACGGCAGTACTTC.

The chain joins TRBV6-5 to TRBJ1-2, with D maybe TRBD1 (6 bases). Looked up from germline, CDR1 is MNHEY and CDR2 is SVGAGI. The CDR3 length is 12 residues. Trimming cost V 7 bases and J 5 bases, with 11 bases left between them. The CDR3 protein is CASNDRNYGYTF. CDR3 sequence (DNA): TGTGCCAGCAACGACAGGAATTATGGCTACACCTTC.

The chain carries TRBV9 and TRBJ1-3; D not certain. CDR1 and CDR2 from the germline V gene are SGDLS and YYNGEE. The V and J ends lost 0 bases and 0 bases respectively, with 4 bases between them. There are 14 residues in the CDR3. The CDR3 sequence: CASSVAVSGNTIYF. CDR3 nucleotides: TGTGCCAGCAGCGTAGCCGTCTCTGGAAACACCATATATTTT. Full variable domain (rest looked up from reference TRBV9 and TRBJ1-3): DSGVTQTPKHLITATGQRVTLRCSPRSGDLSVYWYQQSLDQGLQFLIQYYNGEERAKGNILERFSAQQFPDLHSELNLSSLELGDSALYFCASSVAVSGNTIYFGEGSWLTVV.

The CDR3, as DNA: TGTGCCAGCAGCTCAATTAGGACAGATACCAATCAGCCCCAGCATTTT. Translating it yields CASSSIRTDTNQPQHF. This sequence joins TRBV5-8 and TRBJ1-5; D may be TRBD1 (6 bases). Germline V CDR1 and CDR2: SGHTS, YDEGEE. There are 16 residues in the CDR3. V was shortened by 3 bases and J by 3 bases, with 16 bases between the two germline ends.

The chain is built from TRBV5-1 and TRBJ1-3; D gene uncertain. The germline V and J ends were trimmed by 3 bases and 4 bases, with 8 bases remaining between them. The CDR3 has 13 amino acids. Germline V gene lookup returns CDR1 SGHRS and CDR2 YFSETQ. The CDR3 DNA reads as TGCGCCAGCAGCTGGGGAGCCGGAAACACCATATATTTT. This sequence encodes CASSWGAGNTIYF.

V gene TRBV2 combines with J gene TRBJ1-1, with D unclear. V was pared by 4 bases and J by 1 base, with 10 bases between. The CDR3 is 14 residues long. Germline lookup yields CDR1 SNHLY and CDR2 FYNNEI. Written as DNA, the CDR3 is TGTGCCAGCAGTGGCAGGACGGCGAACACTGAAGCTTTCTTT. Amino acids: CASSGRTANTEAFF.

The chain joins TRBV11-2 to TRBJ2-7, with D hard to call. V lost 1 base and J 5 bases, leaving 21 bases between the germline ends. This CDR3 spans 17 amino acids. From germline, CDR1 is SGHAT and CDR2 FQNNGV. This CDR3 is CASSLGAWPYTADEQYF. As DNA, the CDR3 is TGTGCCAGCAGCTTAGGAGCGTGGCCGTACACCGCCGACGAGCAGTACTTC.

This chain uses TRBV19 with TRBJ1-1; D possibly corresponds to TRBD1 (6 bases). Trimming stripped 10 bases from V and 0 bases from J, with 18 bases between. Germline CDR1 is LNHDA and CDR2 is SQIVND (reference sequence). The CDR3 is made up of 15 amino acids. CDR3 residues: CATYTQGILNTEAFF. As DNA, the CDR3 is TGTGCCACCTATACTCAGGGGATCTTGAACACTGAAGCTTTCTTT. Supplemented by reference TRBV19 and TRBJ1-1, the full variable domain reads DGGITQSPKYLFRKEGQNVTLSCEQNLNHDAMYWYRQDPGQGLRLIYYSQIVNDFQKGDIAEGYSVSREKKESFPLTVTSAQKNPTAFYLCATYTQGILNTEAFFGQGTRLTVV.

This chain uses TRBV12-3 or TRBV12-4 with TRBJ2-7, with D unresolved. There are 11 residues in the CDR3. Trimming removed 2 bases from V and 6 bases from J, with 5 bases in between. In DNA form, the CDR3 reads TGTGCCAGCAGTTTAAGAGTCGAGCAGTACTTC. Translated: CASSLRVEQYF.